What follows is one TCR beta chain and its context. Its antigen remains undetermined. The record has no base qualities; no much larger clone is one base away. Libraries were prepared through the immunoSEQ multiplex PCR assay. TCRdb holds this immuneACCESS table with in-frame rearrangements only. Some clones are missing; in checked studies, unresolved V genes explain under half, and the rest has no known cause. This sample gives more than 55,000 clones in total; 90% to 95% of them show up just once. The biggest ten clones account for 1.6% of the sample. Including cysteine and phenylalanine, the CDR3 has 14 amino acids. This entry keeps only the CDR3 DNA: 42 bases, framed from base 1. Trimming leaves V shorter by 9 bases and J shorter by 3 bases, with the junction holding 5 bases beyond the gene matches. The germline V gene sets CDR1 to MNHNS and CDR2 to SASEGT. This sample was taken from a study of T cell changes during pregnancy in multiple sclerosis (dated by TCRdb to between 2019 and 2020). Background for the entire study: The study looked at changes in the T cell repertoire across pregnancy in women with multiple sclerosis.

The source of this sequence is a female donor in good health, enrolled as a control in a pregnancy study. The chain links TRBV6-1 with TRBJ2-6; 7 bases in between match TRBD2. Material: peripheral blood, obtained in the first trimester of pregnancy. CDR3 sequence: CASGGVVGANVLTF. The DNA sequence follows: TGTGCCAGTGGGGGGGTCGTTGGGGCCAACGTCCTGACTTTC.